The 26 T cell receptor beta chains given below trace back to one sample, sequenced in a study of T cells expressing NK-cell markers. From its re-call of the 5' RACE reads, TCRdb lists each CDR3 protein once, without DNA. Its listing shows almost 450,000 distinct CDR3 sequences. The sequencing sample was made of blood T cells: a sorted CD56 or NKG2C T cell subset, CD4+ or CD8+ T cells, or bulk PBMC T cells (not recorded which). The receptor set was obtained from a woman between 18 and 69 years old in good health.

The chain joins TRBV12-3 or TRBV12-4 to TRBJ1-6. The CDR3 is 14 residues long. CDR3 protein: CASRTGAHNSPLHF.

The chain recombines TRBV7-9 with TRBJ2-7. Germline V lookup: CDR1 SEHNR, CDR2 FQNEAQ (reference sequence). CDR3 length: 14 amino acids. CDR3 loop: CASSSRGVTYEQYF. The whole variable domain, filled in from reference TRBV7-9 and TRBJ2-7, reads DTGVSQNPRHKITKRGQNVTFRCDPISEHNRLYWYRQTLGQGPEFLTYFQNEAQLEKSRLLSDRFSAERPKGSFSTLEIQRTEQGDSAMYLCASSSRGVTYEQYFGPGTRLTVT.

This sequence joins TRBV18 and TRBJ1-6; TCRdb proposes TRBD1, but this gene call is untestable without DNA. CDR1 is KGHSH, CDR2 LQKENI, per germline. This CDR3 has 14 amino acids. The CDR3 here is CASSPGGAGSPLHF.

The CDR3 here is CSATPGQLIQETQYF. The J gene is TRBJ2-5, the V gene TRBV29-1; the D gene TCRdb calls, TRBD1, cannot be checked with no DNA. Germline loops: CDR1 SQVTM, CDR2 ANQGSEA. The CDR3 has 15 residues.

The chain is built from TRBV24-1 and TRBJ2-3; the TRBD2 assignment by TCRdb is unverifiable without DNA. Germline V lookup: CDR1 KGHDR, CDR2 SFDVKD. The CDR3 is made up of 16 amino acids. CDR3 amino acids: CATSDPSGGITDTQYF.

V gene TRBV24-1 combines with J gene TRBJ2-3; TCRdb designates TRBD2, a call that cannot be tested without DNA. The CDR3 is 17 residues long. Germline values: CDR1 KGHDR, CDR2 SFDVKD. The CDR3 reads CATSGTSGLTQGDTQYF.

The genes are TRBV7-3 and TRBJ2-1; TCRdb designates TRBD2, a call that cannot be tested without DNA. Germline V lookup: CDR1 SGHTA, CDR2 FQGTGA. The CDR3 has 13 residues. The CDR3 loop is CASNLAEGHEQFF.

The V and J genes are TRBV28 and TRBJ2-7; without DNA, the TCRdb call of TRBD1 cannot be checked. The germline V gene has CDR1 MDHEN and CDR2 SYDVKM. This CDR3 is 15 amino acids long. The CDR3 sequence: CASSPSPGQAYEQYF.

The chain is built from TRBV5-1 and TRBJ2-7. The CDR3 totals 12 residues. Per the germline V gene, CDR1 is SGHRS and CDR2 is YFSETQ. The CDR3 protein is CASSSPSYEQYF.

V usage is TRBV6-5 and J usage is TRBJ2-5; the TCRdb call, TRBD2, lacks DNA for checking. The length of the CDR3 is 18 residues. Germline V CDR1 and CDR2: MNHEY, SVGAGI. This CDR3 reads CASSYSNRREGLIKTQYF.

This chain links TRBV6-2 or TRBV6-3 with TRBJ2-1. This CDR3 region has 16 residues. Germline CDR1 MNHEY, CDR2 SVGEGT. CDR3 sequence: CASSYHGGSSYNEQFF.

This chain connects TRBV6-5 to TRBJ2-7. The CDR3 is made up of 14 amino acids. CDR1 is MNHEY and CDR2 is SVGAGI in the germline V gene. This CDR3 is CASSYSAESYEQYF.

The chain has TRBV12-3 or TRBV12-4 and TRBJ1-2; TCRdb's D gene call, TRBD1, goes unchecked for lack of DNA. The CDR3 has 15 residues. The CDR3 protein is CASSFRTPGGYGYTF.

This chain's CDR3 is CSAALAGGYNEQFF. This sequence joins TRBV20-1 and TRBJ2-1; TCRdb picks TRBD2, but there is no DNA to check that call. The CDR3 has 14 residues. Germline CDR1 and CDR2: DFQATT and SNEGSKA (reference sequence).

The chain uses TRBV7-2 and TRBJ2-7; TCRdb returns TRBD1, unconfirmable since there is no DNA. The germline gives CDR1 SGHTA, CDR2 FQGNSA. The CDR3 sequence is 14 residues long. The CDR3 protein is CASSSGTGGREQYF. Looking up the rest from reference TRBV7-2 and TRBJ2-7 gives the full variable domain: GAGVSQSPSNKVTEKGKDVELRCDPISGHTALYWYRQSLGQGLEFLIYFQGNSAPDKSGLPSDRFSAERTGGSVSTLTIQRTQQEDSAVYLCASSSGTGGREQYFGPGTRLTVT.

CDR3: CASSQILVPNTGELFF. The chain has TRBV3-1 and TRBJ2-2; TCRdb selects TRBD2, and the lack of DNA leaves this call unchecked. This CDR3 comprises 16 residues. Germline V lookup: CDR1 LGHDT, CDR2 YNNKEL (reference sequence).

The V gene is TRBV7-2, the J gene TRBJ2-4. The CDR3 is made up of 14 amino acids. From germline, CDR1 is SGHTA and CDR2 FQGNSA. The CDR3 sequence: CASSLGGGKNTQYF.

CDR3 loop: CSARGVSWDTQYF. The chain links TRBV20-1 to TRBJ2-3. This CDR3 spans 13 amino acids. Germline CDR1 reads DFQATT; CDR2 reads SNEGSKA (reference sequence).

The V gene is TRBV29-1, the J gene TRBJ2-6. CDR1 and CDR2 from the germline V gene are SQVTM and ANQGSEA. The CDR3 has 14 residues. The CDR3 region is CKGRGAGGANVLTF.

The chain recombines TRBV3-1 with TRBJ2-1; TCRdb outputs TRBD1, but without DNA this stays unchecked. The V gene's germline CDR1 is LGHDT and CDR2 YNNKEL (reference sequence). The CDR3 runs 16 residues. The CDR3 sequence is CASSQDVRGGNNEQFF.

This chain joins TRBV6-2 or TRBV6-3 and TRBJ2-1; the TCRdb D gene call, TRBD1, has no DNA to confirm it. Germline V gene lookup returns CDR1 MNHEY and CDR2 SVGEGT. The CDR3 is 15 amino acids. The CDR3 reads CASRSQGGDYNEQFF.

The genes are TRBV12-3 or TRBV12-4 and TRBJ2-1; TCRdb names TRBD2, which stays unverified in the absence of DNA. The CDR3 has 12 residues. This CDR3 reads CASSLNTGLTFF.

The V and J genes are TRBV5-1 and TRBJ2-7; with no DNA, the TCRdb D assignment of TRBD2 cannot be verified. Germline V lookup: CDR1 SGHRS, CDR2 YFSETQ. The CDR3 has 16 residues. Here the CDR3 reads CASSLTEAGERYEQYF.

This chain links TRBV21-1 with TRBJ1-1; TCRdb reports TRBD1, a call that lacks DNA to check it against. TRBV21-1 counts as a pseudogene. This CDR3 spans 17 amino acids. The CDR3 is CASSAGHRPSRNTEAFF.

The CDR3 reads CASSTGNTIYF. V usage is TRBV19 and J usage is TRBJ1-3. CDR3 length: 11 amino acids. Germline CDR1 and CDR2: LNHDA and SQIVND (reference sequence).

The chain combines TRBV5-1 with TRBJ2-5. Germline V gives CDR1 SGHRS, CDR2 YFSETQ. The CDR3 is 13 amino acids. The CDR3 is CASSPYYQETQYF.